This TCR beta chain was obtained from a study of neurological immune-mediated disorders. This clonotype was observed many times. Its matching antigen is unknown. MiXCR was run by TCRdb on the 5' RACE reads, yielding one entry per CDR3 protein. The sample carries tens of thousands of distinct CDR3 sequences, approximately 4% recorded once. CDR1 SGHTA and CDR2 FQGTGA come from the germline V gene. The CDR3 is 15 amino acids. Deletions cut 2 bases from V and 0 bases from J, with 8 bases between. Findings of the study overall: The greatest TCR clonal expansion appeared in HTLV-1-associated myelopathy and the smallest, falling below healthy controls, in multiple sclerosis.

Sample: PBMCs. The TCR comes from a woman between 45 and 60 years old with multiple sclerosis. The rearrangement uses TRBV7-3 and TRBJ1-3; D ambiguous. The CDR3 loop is CASSLGDNSGNTIYF. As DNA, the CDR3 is TGTGCCAGCAGCTTAGGTGACAACTCTGGAAACACCATATATTTT.